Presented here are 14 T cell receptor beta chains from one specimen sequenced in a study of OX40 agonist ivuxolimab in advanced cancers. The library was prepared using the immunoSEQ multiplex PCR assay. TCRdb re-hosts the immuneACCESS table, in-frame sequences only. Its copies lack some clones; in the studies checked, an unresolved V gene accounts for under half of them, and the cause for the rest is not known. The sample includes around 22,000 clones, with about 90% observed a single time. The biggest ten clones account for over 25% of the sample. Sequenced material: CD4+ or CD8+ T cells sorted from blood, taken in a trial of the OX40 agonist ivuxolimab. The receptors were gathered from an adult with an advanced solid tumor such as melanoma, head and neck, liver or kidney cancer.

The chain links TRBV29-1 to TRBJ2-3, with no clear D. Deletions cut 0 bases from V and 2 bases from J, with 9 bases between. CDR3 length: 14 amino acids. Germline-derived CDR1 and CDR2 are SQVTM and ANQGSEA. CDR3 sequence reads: CSVEDRTFTDTQYF. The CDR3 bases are TGCAGCGTTGAAGATCGAACTTTCACAGATACGCAGTATTTT.

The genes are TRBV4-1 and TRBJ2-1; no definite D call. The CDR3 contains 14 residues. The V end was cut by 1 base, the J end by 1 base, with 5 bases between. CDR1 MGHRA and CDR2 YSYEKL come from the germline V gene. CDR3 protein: CASSQGGSYNEQFF. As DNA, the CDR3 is TGCGCCAGCAGCCAAGGAGGTTCCTACAATGAGCAGTTCTTC.

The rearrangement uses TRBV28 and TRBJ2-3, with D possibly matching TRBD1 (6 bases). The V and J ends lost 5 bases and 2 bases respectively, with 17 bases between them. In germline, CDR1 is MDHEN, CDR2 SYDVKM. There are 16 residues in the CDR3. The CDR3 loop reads CASSGGAVASTDTQYF. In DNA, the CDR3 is TGTGCCAGCAGTGGGGGCGCAGTGGCGTCCACAGATACGCAGTATTTT.

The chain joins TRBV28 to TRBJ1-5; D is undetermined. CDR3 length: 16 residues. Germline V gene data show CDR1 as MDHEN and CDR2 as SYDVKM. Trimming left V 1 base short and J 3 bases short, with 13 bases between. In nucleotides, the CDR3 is TGTGCCAGCAGTTTATTGGCCTGGGAGGTCAATCAGCCCCAGCATTTT. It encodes CASSLLAWEVNQPQHF.

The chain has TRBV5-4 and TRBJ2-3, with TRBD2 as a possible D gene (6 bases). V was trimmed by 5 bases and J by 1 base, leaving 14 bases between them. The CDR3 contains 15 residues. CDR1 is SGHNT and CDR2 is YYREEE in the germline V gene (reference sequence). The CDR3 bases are TGTGCCAGCAGTCCCGGGGACTTCGGCACAGATACGCAGTATTTT. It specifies CASSPGDFGTDTQYF.

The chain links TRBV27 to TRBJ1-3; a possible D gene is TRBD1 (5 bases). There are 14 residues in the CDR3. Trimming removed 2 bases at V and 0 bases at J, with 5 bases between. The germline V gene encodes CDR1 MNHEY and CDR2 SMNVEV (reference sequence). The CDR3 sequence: CASSLGGSGNTIYF. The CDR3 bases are TGTGCCAGCAGTTTAGGGGGCTCTGGAAACACCATATATTTT.

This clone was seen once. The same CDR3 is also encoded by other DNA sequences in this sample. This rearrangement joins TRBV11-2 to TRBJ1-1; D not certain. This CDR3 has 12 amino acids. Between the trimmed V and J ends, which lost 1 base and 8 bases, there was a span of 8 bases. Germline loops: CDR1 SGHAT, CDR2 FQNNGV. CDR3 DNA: TGTGCCAGCAGCTTAGGGGTCTTCGAAGCTTTCTTT. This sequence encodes CASSLGVFEAFF.

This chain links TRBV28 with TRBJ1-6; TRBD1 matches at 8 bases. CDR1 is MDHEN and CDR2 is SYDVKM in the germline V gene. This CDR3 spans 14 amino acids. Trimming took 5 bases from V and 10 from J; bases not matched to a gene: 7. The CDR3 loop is CASSPGQGGSPLHF. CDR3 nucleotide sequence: TGTGCCAGCAGTCCTGGACAGGGAGGATCACCCCTCCACTTT.

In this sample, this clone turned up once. CDR3 sequence (DNA): TGTGCCAGCAGCCAAGTAATGACGAGGGAGCAGTACTTC. Amino acid sequence: CASSQVMTREQYF. The rearrangement uses TRBV14 and TRBJ2-7; D is unclear. Germline values: CDR1 SGHDN, CDR2 FVKESK. This CDR3 has 13 residues. Trimming shortened V by 1 base and J by 7 bases, and 11 bases separated the two germline ends.

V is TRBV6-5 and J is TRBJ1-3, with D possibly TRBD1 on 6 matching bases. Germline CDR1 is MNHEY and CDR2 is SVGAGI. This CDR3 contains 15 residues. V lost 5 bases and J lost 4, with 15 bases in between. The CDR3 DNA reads TGTGCCAGCAGTCAAACAAGGGGGATAGGAAACACCATATATTTT. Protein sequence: CASSQTRGIGNTIYF.

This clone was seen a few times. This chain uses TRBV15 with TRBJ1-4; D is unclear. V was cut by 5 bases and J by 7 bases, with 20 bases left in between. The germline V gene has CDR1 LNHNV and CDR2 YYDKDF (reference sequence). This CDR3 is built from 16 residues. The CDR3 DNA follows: TGTGCCACCAGCCGACTTGGAGGCTCGAATATTGAAAAACTGTTTTTT. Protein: CATSRLGGSNIEKLFF.

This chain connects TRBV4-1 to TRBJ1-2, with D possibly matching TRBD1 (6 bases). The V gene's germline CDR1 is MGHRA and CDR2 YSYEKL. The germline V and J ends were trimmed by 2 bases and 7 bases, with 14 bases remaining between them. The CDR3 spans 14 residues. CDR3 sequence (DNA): TGCGCCAGCAGCCAACCTCGCGGGGGCCGTGGCTACACCTTC. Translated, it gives CASSQPRGGRGYTF.

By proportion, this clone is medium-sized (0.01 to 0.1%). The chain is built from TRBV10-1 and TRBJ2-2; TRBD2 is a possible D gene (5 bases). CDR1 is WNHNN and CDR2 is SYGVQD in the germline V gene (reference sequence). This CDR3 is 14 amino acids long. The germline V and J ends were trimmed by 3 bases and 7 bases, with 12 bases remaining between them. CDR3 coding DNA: TGCGCCAGCAGTGATAGTGGGAGCAGCGGGGAGCTGTTTTTT. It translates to CASSDSGSSGELFF.

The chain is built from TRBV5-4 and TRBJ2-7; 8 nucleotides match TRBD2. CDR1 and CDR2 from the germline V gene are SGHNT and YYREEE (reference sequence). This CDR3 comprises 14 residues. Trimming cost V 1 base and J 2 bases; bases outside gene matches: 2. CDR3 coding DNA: TGTGCCAGCAGCTTGTCGGGAGGGCCCTACGAGCAGTACTTC. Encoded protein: CASSLSGGPYEQYF.